A selection of T cell receptor beta chains follows, all from one sample in a study of blood T cell repertoires in COVID-19. Clones were read by immunoSEQ multiplex PCR, and TCRdb kept only the in-frame ones, dropping some. The profile covers more than 300,000 clones, with more than 70% appearing a single time and 10% taken by the ten largest. Source material: peripheral blood. These receptors were taken from a woman between 25 and 40 years old with COVID-19, enrolled during active disease. Each CDR3 is given with its conserved first and last residue.

j_gene: TRBJ2-2
v_gene: TRBV9
CDR3aa: CASSVGGGGGELFF

j_gene: TRBJ1-6
v_gene: TRBV30
CDR3aa: CAWSATTGSPLHF

j_gene: TRBJ2-5
v_gene: TRBV2
CDR3aa: CASGWDFLETQYF

j_gene: TRBJ2-7
v_gene: TRBV5-4
CDR3aa: CASSLGNAHLDEQYF

j_gene: TRBJ2-1
v_gene: TRBV24-1
CDR3aa: CAAGGGREEQFF

j_gene: TRBJ2-5
v_gene: TRBV2
CDR3aa: CASSRDGGETQYF

j_gene: TRBJ1-5
v_gene: TRBV16
CDR3aa: CASSQFAQANQPQHF

j_gene: TRBJ2-1
v_gene: TRBV27
CDR3aa: CASSLGLAVGQFF

j_gene: TRBJ2-7
v_gene: TRBV9
CDR3aa: CASSAHRGQYEQYF

j_gene: TRBJ1-2
v_gene: TRBV30
CDR3aa: CAWSADTSVRGYTF

j_gene: TRBJ2-2
v_gene: TRBV18
CDR3aa: CASSPPLGRPPNTGELFF

j_gene: TRBJ1-6
v_gene: TRBV28
CDR3aa: CASLRGRGSPLHF

j_gene: TRBJ2-1
v_gene: TRBV7-6
CDR3aa: CASSPTGGSSYNEQFF

j_gene: TRBJ2-1
v_gene: TRBV14
CDR3aa: CASSQDNFLERENYNEQFF

j_gene: TRBJ2-7
v_gene: TRBV28
CDR3aa: CATRTPMSSYEQYF

j_gene: TRBJ1-2
v_gene: TRBV29-1
CDR3aa: CSGWASLEGYTF

j_gene: TRBJ1-4
v_gene: TRBV15
CDR3aa: CATSKGSGGNEKLFF

j_gene: TRBJ2-5
v_gene: TRBV5-1
CDR3aa: CASSLAARGGETQYF

j_gene: TRBJ1-5
v_gene: TRBV27
CDR3aa: CASRSTASAPQHF

j_gene: TRBJ2-7
v_gene: TRBV5-4
CDR3aa: CASSPRAGTFPHEQYF

j_gene: TRBJ1-3
v_gene: TRBV6-5
CDR3aa: CASSYSNRGSGNTIYF

j_gene: TRBJ2-1
v_gene: TRBV10-3
CDR3aa: CAIRGAGTIEEYNEQFF

j_gene: TRBJ2-1
v_gene: TRBV11-3
CDR3aa: CASSFRGTHNEQFF

j_gene: TRBJ1-1
v_gene: TRBV7-9
CDR3aa: CASSFDRGNTEAFF

j_gene: TRBJ2-3
v_gene: TRBV11-3
CDR3aa: CASSRRDTDTQYF

j_gene: TRBJ2-1
v_gene: TRBV5-1
CDR3aa: CASSLGSSGRAWNEQFF

j_gene: TRBJ2-7
v_gene: TRBV4-3
CDR3aa: CASSQDLSYEQYF

j_gene: TRBJ2-7
v_gene: TRBV4-1
CDR3aa: CASSQGGETYEQYF

j_gene: TRBJ2-5
v_gene: TRBV3-1/TRBV3-2
CDR3aa: CASSQGTSGKRETQYF

j_gene: TRBJ1-1
v_gene: TRBV5-1
CDR3aa: CASSTGNTPEAFF

j_gene: TRBJ2-3
v_gene: TRBV12-3/TRBV12-4
CDR3aa: CASRPGGDTQYF

j_gene: TRBJ2-2
v_gene: TRBV29-1
CDR3aa: CSVARENTGELFF

j_gene: TRBJ2-3
v_gene: TRBV21-1
CDR3aa: CASIRTSTASTDTQYF

j_gene: TRBJ1-6
v_gene: TRBV30
CDR3aa: CAWTQGFGAPLHF

j_gene: TRBJ2-1
v_gene: TRBV14
CDR3aa: CASSEKVRVSYNEQFF

j_gene: TRBJ2-3
v_gene: TRBV4-1
CDR3aa: CASSLQILSTDTQYF

j_gene: TRBJ2-5
v_gene: TRBV19
CDR3aa: CASSITGKETQYF

j_gene: TRBJ2-1
v_gene: TRBV28
CDR3aa: CASSPRAGKSYNEQFF

j_gene: TRBJ2-4
v_gene: TRBV19
CDR3aa: CASSSRGTKNIQYF

j_gene: TRBJ2-2
v_gene: TRBV10-1
CDR3aa: CASSEHERDTGELFF

j_gene: TRBJ2-6
v_gene: TRBV6-1
CDR3aa: CASSDLEAAGANVLTF

j_gene: TRBJ2-7
v_gene: TRBV21-1
CDR3aa: CASSKKNAGGSYEQYF

j_gene: TRBJ1-6
v_gene: TRBV2
CDR3aa: CASSETRGSPLHF

j_gene: TRBJ1-1
v_gene: TRBV3-1/TRBV3-2
CDR3aa: CASSRTRGGMNTEAFF

j_gene: TRBJ2-7
v_gene: TRBV24-1
CDR3aa: CATSDPARTGSYEQYF

j_gene: TRBJ2-1
v_gene: TRBV4-1
CDR3aa: CASSQDRGGFAYNEQFF

j_gene: TRBJ2-1
v_gene: TRBV25-1
CDR3aa: CASSGRLAGGMNEQFF

j_gene: TRBJ1-4
v_gene: TRBV28
CDR3aa: CASSLLQGSISEKLFF

j_gene: TRBJ2-2
v_gene: TRBV4-3
CDR3aa: CASSQDPGLAESTGELFF

j_gene: TRBJ2-7
v_gene: TRBV5-1
CDR3aa: CASSLLWGGEQYF

j_gene: TRBJ2-7
v_gene: TRBV7-2
CDR3aa: CASSLLAYEQYF

j_gene: TRBJ1-2
v_gene: TRBV27
CDR3aa: CASSLLSEPLTF

j_gene: TRBJ2-2
v_gene: TRBV6-5
CDR3aa: CASSYRRDNTGELFF